This TCR beta chain came from a study of immune evolution from preneoplasia to lung adenocarcinoma (dated by TCRdb to the early 2020s). For the study in its entirety: HLA loss of heterozygosity was seen in 7%, 15% and 33% of AIS, MIA and ADC lesions, and in no AAH lesions. Sample size was based on specimen availability rather than a prior power calculation. TCR sequencing data came from a few dozen patients. Resected precursor lesions (AAH, AIS, MIA) and invasive adenocarcinomas were compared against paired morphologically normal lung tissue. According to the study, over a hundred samples were used for TCR sequencing. A total of about 53 patients with pulmonary nodules who underwent surgical resection were included in the overall cohort. The immune data were integrated with whole exome sequencing and methylation data from the same cohort of nodules. The study profiled immune contexture across lung adenocarcinoma precursors and invasive adenocarcinoma using immune gene expression, TCR sequencing and multiplex immunofluorescence. POLYSOLVER was used to infer Class I HLA alleles from exome data, and LOHHLA was used to detect allele-specific HLA loss.

Concerning this clone itself: It lacks a known antigen. Within one base of it there is no much larger clone, and no base qualities were kept.

The CDR3 contains 13 residues, cysteine and phenylalanine counted. Of the read, only the CDR3 DNA is kept; its 39 bases are in frame from base 1. Trimming at the junction amounts to 8 bases on V and 2 bases on J, and the germline ends lie 13 bases apart. CDR1 LNHDA and CDR2 SQIVND were looked up in the germline V gene (reference sequence). TCR beta CDR3 regions were sequenced from DNA using the immunoSEQ hsTCRbeta Kit. The original pipeline was this. TCR sequencing data were analysed with the ImmunoSEQ Analyzer. T cell clonality was defined as 1 minus Pielou's evenness, as computed on productive rearrangements. The inverse Simpson index, applied to productive templates, was used to measure T cell diversity. T cell density was defined as TCR beta template counts normalized to usable DNA, with usable DNA estimated by amplifying and sequencing housekeeping genes. Two-sided Kruskal-Wallis tests were used to compare TCR metrics between histologic stages. The source is immuneACCESS, and TCRdb retained only in-frame sequences with V and J called. Part of the clones is not carried over; for the studies checked, unresolved V genes explain less than half of this, and the remainder is unexplained. V, J and clone size are those of that table, while D and trimming were read from the DNA. The sample table lists 8,500 to 14,000 clones, about four fifths of them with a count of one. The ten largest make up 3% to 5% of the sample.

What the work shows at the level of the full study, not this receptor alone: The highest T cell clonality was observed in KRAS-mutant nodules compared with EGFR-mutant or double wild-type lesions. Normal lung had the highest top T cell clone frequencies, which appeared to decline progressively from AAH through AIS, MIA and invasive adenocarcinoma. The findings reflected association rather than direct causation, and larger cohorts with long-term follow-up and longitudinal biopsies were considered necessary. Because all patients came from Japan and China, whether the findings apply to Western populations was uncertain. The highest clonality was observed in normal lung, whereas higher T cell density and diversity but lower clonality appeared to be present in later-stage lesions.

Patients underwent resection in Japan or China between the mid-2010s and the late 2010s. The histologic diagnosis of each case was independently confirmed on H&E slides by two lung cancer pathologists. To enrich premalignant or tumor cells for nucleic acid extraction, macro-dissection was performed after pathologic assessment. DNA was isolated from FFPE tissue using the AllPrep DNA/RNA FFPE Kit. The chain was built from TRBV19 and TRBJ2-7, with a weak D call of TRBD2 (6 bases match). This clonotype originated in a person aged 60-80 years with lung adenocarcinoma. The specimen sequenced was FFPE minimally invasive lung adenocarcinoma tissue. In the paper's terms, the cell subset or site label means: micro-invasive lung adenocarcinoma (MIA). The CDR3 reads CASSSGTPYEQYF. The bases read TGTGCCAGTTCTTCCGGGACTCCCTACGAGCAGTACTTC.